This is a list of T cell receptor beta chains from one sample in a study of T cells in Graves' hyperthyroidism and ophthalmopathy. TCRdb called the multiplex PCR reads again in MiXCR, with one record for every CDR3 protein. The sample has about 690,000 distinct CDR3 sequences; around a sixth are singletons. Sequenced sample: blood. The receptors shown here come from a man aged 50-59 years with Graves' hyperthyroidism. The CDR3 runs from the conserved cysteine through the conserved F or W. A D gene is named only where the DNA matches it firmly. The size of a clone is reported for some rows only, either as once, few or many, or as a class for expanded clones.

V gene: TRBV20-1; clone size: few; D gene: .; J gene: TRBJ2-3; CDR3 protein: CSAKGQRGNTDTQYF; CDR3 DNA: TGCAGTGCTAAGGGACAGCGGGGAAACACAGATACGCAGTATTTT
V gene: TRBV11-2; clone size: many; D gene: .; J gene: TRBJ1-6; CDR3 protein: CASSLEAGRYNSPLHF; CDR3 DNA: TGTGCCAGCAGCTTAGAAGCCGGGCGGTATAATTCACCCCTCCACTTT
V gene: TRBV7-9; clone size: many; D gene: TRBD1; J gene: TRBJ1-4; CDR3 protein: CASSLVGTDEKLFF; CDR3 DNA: TGTGCCAGCAGCTTAGTTGGGACAGATGAAAAACTGTTTTTT
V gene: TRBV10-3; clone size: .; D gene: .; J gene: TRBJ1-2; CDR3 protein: CAISSSGPTNYGYTF; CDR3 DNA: .
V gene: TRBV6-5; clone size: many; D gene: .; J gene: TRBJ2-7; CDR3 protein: CASSYSKQGEQYF; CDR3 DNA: TGTGCCAGCAGTTACTCGAAGCAGGGGGAGCAGTACTTC
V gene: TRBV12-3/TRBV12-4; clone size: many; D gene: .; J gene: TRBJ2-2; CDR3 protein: CASSRQMFTGELFF; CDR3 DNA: TGTGCCAGCAGTCGGCAGATGTTCACCGGGGAGCTGTTTTTT
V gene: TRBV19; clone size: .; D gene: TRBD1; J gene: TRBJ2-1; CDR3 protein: CASSPQGQLSYNEQFF; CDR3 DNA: TGTGCCAGCTCACCCCAGGGACAGCTCTCCTACAATGAGCAGTTCTTC
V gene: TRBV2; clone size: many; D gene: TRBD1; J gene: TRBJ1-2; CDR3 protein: CASRTSLPGQGHGYTF; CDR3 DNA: TGTGCCAGCAGGACCTCTTTACCGGGACAGGGGCATGGCTACACCTTC
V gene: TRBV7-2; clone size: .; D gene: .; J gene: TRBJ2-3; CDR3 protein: CASSLVVGADTQYF; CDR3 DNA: TGTGCCAGCAGCTTAGTGGTGGGCGCAGATACGCAGTATTTT
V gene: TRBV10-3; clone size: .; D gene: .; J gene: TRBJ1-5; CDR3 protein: CAISEIDSNQPQHF; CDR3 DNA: TGTGCCATCAGTGAGATCGATAGCAATCAGCCCCAGCATTTT
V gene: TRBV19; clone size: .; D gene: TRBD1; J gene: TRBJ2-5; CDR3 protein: CASATGRSGTQYF; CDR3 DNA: TGTGCCAGTGCGACAGGGCGGTCCGGGACCCAGTACTTC
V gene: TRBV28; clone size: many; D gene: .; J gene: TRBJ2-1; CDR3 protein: CASAGIVGSYNEQFF; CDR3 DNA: TGTGCCAGCGCGGGTATAGTCGGGTCCTACAATGAGCAGTTCTTC
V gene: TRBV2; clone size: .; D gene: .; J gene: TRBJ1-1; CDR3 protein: CASRNRVFTEAFF; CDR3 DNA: TGTGCCAGCAGAAACAGGGTATTCACTGAAGCTTTCTTT
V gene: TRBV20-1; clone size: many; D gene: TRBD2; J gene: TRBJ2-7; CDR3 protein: CSAGTSGVVNEQYF; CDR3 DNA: TGCAGTGCGGGGACTAGCGGGGTAGTCAACGAGCAGTACTTC
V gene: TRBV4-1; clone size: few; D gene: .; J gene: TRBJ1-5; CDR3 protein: CASSRSVDQPQHF; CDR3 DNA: TGCGCCAGCAGCCGTTCAGTTGATCAGCCCCAGCATTTT
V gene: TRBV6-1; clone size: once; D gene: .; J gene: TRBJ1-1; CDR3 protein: CASSETGYRAFF; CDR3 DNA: TGTGCCAGCAGTGAAACGGGGTATAGAGCTTTCTTT
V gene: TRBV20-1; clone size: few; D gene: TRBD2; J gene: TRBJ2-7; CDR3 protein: CSASSGSSYEQYF; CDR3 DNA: TGCAGTGCTAGTAGCGGGAGCTCCTACGAGCAGTACTTC
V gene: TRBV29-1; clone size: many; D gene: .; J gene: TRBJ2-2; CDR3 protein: CSVGGWTGELFF; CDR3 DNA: TGCAGCGTTGGGGGATGGACCGGGGAGCTGTTTTTT
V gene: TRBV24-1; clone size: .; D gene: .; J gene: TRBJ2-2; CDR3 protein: CATSDFREWGGELFF; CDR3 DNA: TGTGCCACCAGTGATTTCCGGGAGTGGGGCGGGGAGCTGTTTTTT
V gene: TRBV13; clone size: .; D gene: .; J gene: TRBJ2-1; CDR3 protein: CASSSGSFSYNEQFF; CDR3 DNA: TGTGCCAGCAGTTCGGGGTCCTTCTCCTACAATGAGCAGTTCTTC
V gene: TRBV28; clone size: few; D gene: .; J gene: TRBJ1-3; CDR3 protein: CASRRGGITGNTIYF; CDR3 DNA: TGTGCCAGCAGGCGAGGGGGGATCACTGGAAACACCATATATTTT
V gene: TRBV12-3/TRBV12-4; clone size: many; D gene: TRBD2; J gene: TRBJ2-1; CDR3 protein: CASSSTSGRFDEQFF; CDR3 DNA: TGTGCCAGCAGCTCGACTAGCGGACGTTTCGATGAGCAGTTCTTC
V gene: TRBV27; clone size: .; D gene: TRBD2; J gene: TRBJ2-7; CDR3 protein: CASSGRLAGYYEQYF; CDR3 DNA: TGTGCCAGCAGTGGACGACTAGCGGGGTACTACGAGCAGTACTTC
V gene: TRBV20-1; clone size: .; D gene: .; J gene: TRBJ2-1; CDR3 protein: CSARASSYNEQFF; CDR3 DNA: TGCAGTGCTAGGGCAAGCTCCTACAATGAGCAGTTCTTC
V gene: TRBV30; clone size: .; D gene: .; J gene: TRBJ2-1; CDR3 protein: CAWNTPLGEQFF; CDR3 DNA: TGTGCCTGGAATACGCCCCTAGGCGAGCAGTTCTTC
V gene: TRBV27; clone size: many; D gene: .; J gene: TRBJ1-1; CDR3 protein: CASSSGGGNTEAFF; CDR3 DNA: TGTGCCAGCAGTTCCGGGGGAGGGAACACTGAAGCTTTCTTT
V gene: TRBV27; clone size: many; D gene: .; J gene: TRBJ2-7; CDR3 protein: CATISTETYEQYF; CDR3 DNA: TGTGCCACAATATCGACAGAAACCTACGAGCAGTACTTC
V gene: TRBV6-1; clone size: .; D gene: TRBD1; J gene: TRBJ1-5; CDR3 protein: CASRGTGESQPQHF; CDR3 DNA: TGTGCCAGCCGCGGGACAGGGGAATCTCAGCCCCAGCATTTT
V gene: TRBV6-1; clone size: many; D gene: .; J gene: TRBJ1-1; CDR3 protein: CASSEEWRTDMNTEAFF; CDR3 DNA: TGTGCCAGCAGTGAAGAGTGGCGGACAGACATGAACACTGAAGCTTTCTTT
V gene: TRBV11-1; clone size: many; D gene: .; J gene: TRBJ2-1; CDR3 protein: CASSLGLARTNNEQFF; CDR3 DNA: TGTGCCAGCAGCTTAGGGCTAGCGAGGACCAACAATGAGCAGTTCTTC
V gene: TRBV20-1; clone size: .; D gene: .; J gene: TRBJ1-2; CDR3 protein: CSATGPRWAHYGYTF; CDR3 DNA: TGCAGTGCTACGGGACCTCGATGGGCCCACTATGGCTACACCTTC
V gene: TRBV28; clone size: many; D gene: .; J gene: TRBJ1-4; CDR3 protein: CASSSQGGDEKLFF; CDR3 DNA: TGTGCCAGCAGCTCACAGGGAGGGGATGAAAAACTGTTTTTT
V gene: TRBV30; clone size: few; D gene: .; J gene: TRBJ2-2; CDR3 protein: CAWSDDRYTGELFF; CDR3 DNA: TGTGCCTGGAGCGACGACAGATACACCGGGGAGCTGTTTTTT
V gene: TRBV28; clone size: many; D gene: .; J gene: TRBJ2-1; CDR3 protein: CASSPQTVYNEQFF; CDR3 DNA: TGTGCCAGCAGTCCGCAGACAGTATACAATGAGCAGTTCTTC
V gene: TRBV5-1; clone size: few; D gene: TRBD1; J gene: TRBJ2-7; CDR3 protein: CASSLNFGSTDRSYEQYF; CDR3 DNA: TGCGCCAGCAGCTTGAATTTTGGGTCGACGGACAGGAGTTACGAGCAGTACTTC
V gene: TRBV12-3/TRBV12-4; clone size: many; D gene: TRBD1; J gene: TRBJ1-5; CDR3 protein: CASSTDRAPGQPQHF; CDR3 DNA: TGTGCCAGCAGTACGGACAGGGCTCCAGGACAGCCCCAGCATTTT
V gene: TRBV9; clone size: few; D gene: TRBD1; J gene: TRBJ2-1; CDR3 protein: CASSVGGGAHNEQFF; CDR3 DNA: TGTGCCAGCAGCGTAGGAGGGGGCGCCCACAATGAGCAGTTCTTC
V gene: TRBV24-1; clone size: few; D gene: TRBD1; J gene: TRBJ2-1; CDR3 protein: CATSDSPGQGTYNEQFF; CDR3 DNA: TGTGCCACCAGTGATTCCCCAGGACAGGGGACCTACAATGAGCAGTTCTTC
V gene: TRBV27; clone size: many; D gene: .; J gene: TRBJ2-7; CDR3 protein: CASSLYPGDAYEQYF; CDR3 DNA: TGTGCCAGCAGTTTATATCCAGGGGACGCCTACGAGCAGTACTTC
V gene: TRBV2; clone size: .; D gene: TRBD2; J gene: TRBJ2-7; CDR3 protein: CASRPTWREGSEQYF; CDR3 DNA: TGTGCCAGCAGACCTACCTGGCGGGAGGGCTCCGAGCAGTACTTC
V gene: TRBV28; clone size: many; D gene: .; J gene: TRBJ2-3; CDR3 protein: CASSPGQDYTDTQYF; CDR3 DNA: TGTGCCAGCAGTCCGGGACAAGACTACACAGATACGCAGTATTTT